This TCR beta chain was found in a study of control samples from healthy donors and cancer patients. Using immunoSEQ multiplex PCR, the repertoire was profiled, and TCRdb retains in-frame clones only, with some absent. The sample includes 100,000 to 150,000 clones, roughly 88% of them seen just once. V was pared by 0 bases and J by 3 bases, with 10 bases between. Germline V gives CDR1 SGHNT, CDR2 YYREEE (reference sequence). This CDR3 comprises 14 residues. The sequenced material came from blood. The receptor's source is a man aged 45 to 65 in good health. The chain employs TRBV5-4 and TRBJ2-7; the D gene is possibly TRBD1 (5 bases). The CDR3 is CASSLGTRVYEQYF. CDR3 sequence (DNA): TGTGCCAGCAGCTTGGGGACACGCGTCTACGAGCAGTACTTC.